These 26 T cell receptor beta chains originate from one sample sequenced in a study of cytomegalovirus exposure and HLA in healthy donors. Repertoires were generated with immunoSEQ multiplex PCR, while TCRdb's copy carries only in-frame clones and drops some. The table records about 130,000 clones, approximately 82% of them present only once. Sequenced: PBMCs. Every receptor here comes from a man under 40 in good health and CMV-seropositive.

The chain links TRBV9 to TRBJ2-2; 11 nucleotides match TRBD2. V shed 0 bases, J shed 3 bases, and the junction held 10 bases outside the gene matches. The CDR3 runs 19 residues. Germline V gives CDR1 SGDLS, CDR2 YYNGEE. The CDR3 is CASSVGNPSGRSYTGELFF. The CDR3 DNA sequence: TGTGCCAGCAGCGTAGGAAATCCTAGCGGGAGGTCGTACACCGGGGAGCTGTTTTTT.

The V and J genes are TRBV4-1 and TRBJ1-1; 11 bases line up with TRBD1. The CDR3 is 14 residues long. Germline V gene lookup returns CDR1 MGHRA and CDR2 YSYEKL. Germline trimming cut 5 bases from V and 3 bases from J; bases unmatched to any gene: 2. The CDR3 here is CASSSGQGDTEAFF. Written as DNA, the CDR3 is TGCGCCAGCAGCTCGGGACAGGGGGACACTGAAGCTTTCTTT.

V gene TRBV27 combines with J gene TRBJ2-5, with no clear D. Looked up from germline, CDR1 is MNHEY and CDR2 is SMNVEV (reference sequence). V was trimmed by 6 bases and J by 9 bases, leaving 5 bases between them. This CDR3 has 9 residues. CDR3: CASRRAQYF. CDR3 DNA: TGTGCCAGCAGAAGAGCCCAGTACTTC.

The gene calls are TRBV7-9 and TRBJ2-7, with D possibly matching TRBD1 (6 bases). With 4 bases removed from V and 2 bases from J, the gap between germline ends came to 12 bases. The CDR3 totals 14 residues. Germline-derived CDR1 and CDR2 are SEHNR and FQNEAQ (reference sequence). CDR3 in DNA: TGTGCCAGCAGCTCACAGGGTAGGACCTACGAGCAGTACTTC. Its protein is CASSSQGRTYEQYF.

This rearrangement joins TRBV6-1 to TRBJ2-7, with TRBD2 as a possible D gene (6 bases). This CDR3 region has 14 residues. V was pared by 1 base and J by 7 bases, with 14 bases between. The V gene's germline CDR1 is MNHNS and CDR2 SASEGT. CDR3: CASSEGWGGAEQYF. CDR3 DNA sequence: TGTGCCAGCAGTGAAGGGTGGGGAGGAGCGGAGCAGTACTTC.

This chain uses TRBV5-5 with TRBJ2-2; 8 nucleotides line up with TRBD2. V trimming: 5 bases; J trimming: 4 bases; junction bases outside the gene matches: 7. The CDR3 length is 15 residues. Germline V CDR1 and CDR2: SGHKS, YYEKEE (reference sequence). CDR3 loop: CASSPRGGPTGELFF. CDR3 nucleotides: TGTGCCAGCAGTCCCCGGGGGGGTCCCACCGGGGAGCTGTTTTTT.

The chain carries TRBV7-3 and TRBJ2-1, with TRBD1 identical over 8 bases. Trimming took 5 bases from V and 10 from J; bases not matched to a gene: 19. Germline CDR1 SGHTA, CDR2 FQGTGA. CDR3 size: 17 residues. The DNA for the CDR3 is TGTGCCAGCAGCCGAGACAGGGGTGGCCCCCAGCCTGAGGAGCAGTTCTTC. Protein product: CASSRDRGGPQPEEQFF.

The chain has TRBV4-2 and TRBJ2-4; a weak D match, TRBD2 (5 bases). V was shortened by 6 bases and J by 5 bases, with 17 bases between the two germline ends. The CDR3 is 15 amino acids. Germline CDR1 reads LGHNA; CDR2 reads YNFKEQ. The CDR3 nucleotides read TGTGCCAGCAGACAGCTAATAGGGAGTCAAAACATTCAGTACTTC. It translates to CASRQLIGSQNIQYF.

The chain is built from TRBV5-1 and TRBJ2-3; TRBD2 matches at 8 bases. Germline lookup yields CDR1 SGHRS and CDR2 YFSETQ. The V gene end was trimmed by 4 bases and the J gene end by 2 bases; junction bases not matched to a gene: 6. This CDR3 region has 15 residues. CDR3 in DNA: TGCGCCAGCAGCAGCTCTAGCGGGTCCACAGATACGCAGTATTTT. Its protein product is CASSSSSGSTDTQYF.

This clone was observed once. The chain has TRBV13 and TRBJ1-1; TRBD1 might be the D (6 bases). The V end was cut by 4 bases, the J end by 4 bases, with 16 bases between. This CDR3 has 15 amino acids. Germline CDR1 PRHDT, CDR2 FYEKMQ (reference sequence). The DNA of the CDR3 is TGTGCCAGCAGCTCATACAGGGACGGGGTCACTGAAGCTTTCTTT. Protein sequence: CASSSYRDGVTEAFF.

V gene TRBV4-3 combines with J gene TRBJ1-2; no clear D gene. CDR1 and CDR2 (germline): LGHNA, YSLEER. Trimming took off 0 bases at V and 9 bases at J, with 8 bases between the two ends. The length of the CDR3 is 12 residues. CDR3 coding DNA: TGCGCCAGCAGCCAAGATTGGGCGAGCTACACCTTC. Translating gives CASSQDWASYTF.

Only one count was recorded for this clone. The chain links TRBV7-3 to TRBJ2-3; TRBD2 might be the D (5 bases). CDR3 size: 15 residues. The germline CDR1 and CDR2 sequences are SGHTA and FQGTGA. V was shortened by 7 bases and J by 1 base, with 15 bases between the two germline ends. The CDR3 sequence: CASNPGSAGTDTQYF. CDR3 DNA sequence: TGTGCCAGCAACCCCGGATCAGCGGGCACAGATACGCAGTATTTT.

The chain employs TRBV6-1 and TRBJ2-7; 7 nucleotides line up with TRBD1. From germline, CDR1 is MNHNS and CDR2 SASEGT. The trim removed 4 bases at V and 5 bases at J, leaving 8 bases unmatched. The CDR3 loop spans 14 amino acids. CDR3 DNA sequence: TGTGCCAGCAGTGGGCGACAGGGTCCCAACGAGCAGTACTTC. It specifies CASSGRQGPNEQYF.

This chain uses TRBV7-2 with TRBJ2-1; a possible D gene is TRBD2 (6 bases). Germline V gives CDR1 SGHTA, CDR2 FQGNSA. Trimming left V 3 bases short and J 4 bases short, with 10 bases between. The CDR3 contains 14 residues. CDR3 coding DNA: TGTGCCAGCAGCTTGGTAGCGGAGTACAATGAGCAGTTCTTC. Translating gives CASSLVAEYNEQFF.

CDR3 sequence reads: CASSVSVSTEAFF. In DNA form, the CDR3 reads TGTGCCAGCAGCGTCAGCGTCAGCACTGAAGCTTTCTTT. The gene calls are TRBV9 and TRBJ1-1; D gene ambiguous. V lost 2 bases, J lost 4 bases, and 9 bases lay in between. Germline loops: CDR1 SGDLS, CDR2 YYNGEE. The CDR3 extends over 13 amino acids.

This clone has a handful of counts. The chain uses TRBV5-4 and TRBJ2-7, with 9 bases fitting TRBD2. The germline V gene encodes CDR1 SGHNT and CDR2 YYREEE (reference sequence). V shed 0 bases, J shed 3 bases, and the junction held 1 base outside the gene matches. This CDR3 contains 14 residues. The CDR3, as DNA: TGTGCCAGCAGCTTGGATAGCGGGAGCTACGAGCAGTACTTC. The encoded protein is CASSLDSGSYEQYF.

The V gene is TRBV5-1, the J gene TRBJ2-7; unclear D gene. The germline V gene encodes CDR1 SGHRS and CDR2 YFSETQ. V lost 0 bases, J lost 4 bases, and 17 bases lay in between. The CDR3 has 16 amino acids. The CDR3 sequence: CASSLAFTTGSYEQYF. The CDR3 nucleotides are TGCGCCAGCAGCTTGGCCTTTACGACGGGTTCTTACGAGCAGTACTTC.

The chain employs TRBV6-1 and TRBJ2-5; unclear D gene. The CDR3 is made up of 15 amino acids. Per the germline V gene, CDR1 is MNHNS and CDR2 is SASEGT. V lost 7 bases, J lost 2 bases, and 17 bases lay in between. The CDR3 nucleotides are TGTGCCAGCACCCTCGACACCCTTCGGCAAGAGACCCAGTACTTC. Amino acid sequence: CASTLDTLRQETQYF.

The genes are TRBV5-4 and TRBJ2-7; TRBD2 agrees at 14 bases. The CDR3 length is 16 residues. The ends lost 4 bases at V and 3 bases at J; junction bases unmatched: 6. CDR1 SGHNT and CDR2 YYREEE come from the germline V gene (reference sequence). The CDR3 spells CASSQDGTSGSYEQYF. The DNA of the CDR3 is TGTGCCAGCAGCCAAGACGGGACTAGCGGGAGCTACGAGCAGTACTTC.

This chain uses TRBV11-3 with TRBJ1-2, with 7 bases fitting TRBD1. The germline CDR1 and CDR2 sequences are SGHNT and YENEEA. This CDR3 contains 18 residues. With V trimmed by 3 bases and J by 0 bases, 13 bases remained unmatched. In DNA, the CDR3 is TGTGCCAGCAGCTTCGGGGCGTGGTCCGGGACAGCTAACTATGGCTACACCTTC. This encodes CASSFGAWSGTANYGYTF.

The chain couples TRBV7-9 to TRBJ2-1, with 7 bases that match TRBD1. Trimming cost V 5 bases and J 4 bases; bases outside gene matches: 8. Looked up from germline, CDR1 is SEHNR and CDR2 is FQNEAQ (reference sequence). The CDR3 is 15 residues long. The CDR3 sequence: CASSLWTGNYNEQFF. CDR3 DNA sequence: TGTGCCAGCAGCCTGTGGACAGGCAATTACAATGAGCAGTTCTTC.

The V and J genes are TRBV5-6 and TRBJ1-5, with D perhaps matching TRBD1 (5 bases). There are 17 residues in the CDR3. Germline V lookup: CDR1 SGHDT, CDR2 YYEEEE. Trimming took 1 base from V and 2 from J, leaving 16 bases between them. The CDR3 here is CASSLRSYTGGNQPQHF. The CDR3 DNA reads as TGTGCCAGCAGCTTGAGGTCCTATACGGGGGGCAATCAGCCCCAGCATTTT.

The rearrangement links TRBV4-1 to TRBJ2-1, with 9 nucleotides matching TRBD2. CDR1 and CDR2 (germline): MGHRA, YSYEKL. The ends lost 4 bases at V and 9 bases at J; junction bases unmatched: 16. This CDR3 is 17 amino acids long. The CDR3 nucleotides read TGCGCCAGCAGCCCCTCGCCCGCGGGGGGGCCGGTTCGTGAGCAGTTCTTC. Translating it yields CASSPSPAGGPVREQFF.

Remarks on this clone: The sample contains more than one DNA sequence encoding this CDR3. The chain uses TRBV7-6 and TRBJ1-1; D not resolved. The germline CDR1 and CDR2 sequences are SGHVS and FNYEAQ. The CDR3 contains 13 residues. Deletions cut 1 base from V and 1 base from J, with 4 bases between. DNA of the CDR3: TGTGCCAGCAGCTTAGAGAGGAACACTGAAGCTTTCTTT. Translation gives CASSLERNTEAFF.

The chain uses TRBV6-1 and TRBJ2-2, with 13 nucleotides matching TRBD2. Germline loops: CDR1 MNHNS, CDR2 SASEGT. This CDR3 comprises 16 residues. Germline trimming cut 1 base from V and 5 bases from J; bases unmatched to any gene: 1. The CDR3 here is CASSEGLAGGTGELFF. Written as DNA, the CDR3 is TGTGCCAGCAGTGAAGGACTAGCGGGAGGTACCGGGGAGCTGTTTTTT.

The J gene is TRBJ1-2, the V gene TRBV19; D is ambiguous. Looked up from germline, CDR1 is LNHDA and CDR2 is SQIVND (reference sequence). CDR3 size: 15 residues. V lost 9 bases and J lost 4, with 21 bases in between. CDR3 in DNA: TGTGCCAGCTCCCTTTCGGAGGCCCACTCCTATGGCTACACCTTC. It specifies CASSLSEAHSYGYTF.